Detailed here is one T cell receptor (beta chain). Its antigen remains undetermined. Base qualities are not provided; no much larger clone lies one nucleotide away. Genomic DNA was isolated from the sorted cells so that the TCRbeta CDR3 region could be sequenced. TCRbeta CDR3 regions were sequenced using the immunoSEQ Assay. TCRdb took this table from immuneACCESS and kept in-frame rearrangements with V and J called. Such tables lack part of the clones; where checked against another copy, unresolved V genes explain under half of the gap, and the rest is unexplained. The sample data list about 100,000 clones, and around 89% of these were observed just once. The ten largest make up around 0.15% of the sample. The sample is drawn from a study of OX40 agonist ivuxolimab in advanced cancers. Looking at the study overall: Ivuxolimab was an agonistic, fully human IgG2 monoclonal antibody directed against OX40 (CD134), a costimulatory receptor. Intravenous ivuxolimab was administered to patients every 2 weeks at six dose levels: 0.01, 0.1, 0.3, 1.5, 3 and 10 mg/kg. Among the roughly 50 dose-escalation patients, around 20 had hepatocellular carcinoma, roughly 15 melanoma, 9 renal cell carcinoma and 9 head and neck cancer. The dose-escalation cohort was roughly 83% male with a mean age of about 60 years, ranging from about 20 to 80. Prior anti-PD-1, anti-PD-L1 or anti-CTLA-4 therapy was permitted, and about two fifths of dose-escalation patients had received checkpoint inhibitors. Partial responses were achieved by three dose-escalation patients, of whom one had hepatocellular carcinoma and two had cutaneous melanoma. Peripheral TCRbeta sequencing was intended to test whether TCR sequence diversity was altered and clonal T-cell expansion was caused by ivuxolimab. The monotherapy dose-escalation portion (N of about 49 patients) of the phase I ivuxolimab trial is reported in the paper.

General study outcomes and caveats: The antigen specificity of the peripheral T cells that underwent clonal expansion was not determined. After ivuxolimab, CD8+ T cells had more expanded clones than CD4+ T cells on average. Low levels of normalized T-cell clonal expansion were also shown by some nonresponding patients. In partial responders in the 0.1-3.0 mg/kg groups, normalized peripheral clonal expansion was found to be among the lowest, especially among CD8+ T cells. Clonal expansion of both CD4+ and CD8+ blood T cells was observed from baseline to week 6 at doses 0.1 to 3.0 mg/kg.

The junction shows trimming of 3 bases on V and 3 bases on J, plus 15 bases between the germline ends. The germline V gene (reference sequence) supplies CDR1 GTSNPN and CDR2 SVGIG. The CDR3 goes from the cysteine to the phenylalanine over 14 residues. Here the CDR3 DNA is all that survives: 42 bases in frame from base 1. The trial excluded patients who had a history of autoimmune disease or who were on systemic immunosuppression. Peripheral blood for TCR sequencing was collected from all dose cohorts at baseline, on cycle 4 day 1, and on cycle 7 day 1. The samples were drawn from a first-in-human, open-label, multicenter phase I dose-escalation trial of ivuxolimab. The trial enrolled adults with locally advanced or metastatic head and neck squamous cell, hepatocellular, melanoma or renal cell carcinoma. Before TCR sequencing, CD4+ T cells and CD8+ T cells from peripheral blood were sorted into separate populations.

This receptor chain uses TRBV30 and TRBJ2-7, with the D gene tentatively TRBD1 or TRBD2, based on 5 matching bases in each. The TCR sequence derives from an adult with an advanced solid tumor such as melanoma, head and neck, liver or kidney cancer. Sequenced material: CD4+ or CD8+ T cells sorted from blood, taken in a trial of the OX40 agonist ivuxolimab. Here the CDR3 is given as CAWRSRDGHYEQYF. The DNA sequence is as follows: TGTGCCTGGAGAAGCCGGGACGGGCACTACGAGCAGTACTTC.